The 27 T cell receptor beta chains reported below all come from one sample, sequenced in a study of T cells after posttransplantation cyclophosphamide (dated by TCRdb to the mid-2010s). This sample's treatment or condition label indicates: high-dose cyclophosphamide on days +3 and +4 as single-agent GVHD prophylaxis. Busulfan and fludarabine conditioning, a related or unrelated marrow graft, and cyclophosphamide on days +3 and +4 were given to PTCy patients. Libraries were built with the immunoSEQ multiplex PCR assay. Drawn from immuneACCESS, this table holds only the in-frame rearrangements with V and J called that TCRdb kept. Clones are partly lost; checked studies trace under half to an unresolved V gene and leave the rest unexplained. Across this sample there are thousands of clones, with 79% seen only once. The ten largest account for about 8.8% of the sample. Here the sequenced sample was PBMCs, taken about 190 days after allogeneic stem cell transplant with posttransplant cyclophosphamide. The receptors were sampled from a male patient aged 60 to 75 who received an allogeneic stem cell transplant from a related donor and was CMV-positive. After a transplant, the graft donor may have provided part of the T cells.

The chain has TRBV28 and TRBJ1-5; tentatively, D is TRBD1 (5 bases). Germline V gene data show CDR1 as MDHEN and CDR2 as SYDVKM. The CDR3 totals 17 residues. V was cut by 3 bases and J by 7 bases, with 22 bases left in between. As DNA, the CDR3 is TGTGCCAGCAGTTTCTGGGAGGTCTCAGGGCGCAGGCAGCCCCAGCATTTT. Translating it yields CASSFWEVSGRRQPQHF.

V and J are TRBV7-2 and TRBJ2-7; the match to TRBD2 covers 8 bases. After removal of 4 bases from V and 3 bases from J, the junction contained 5 bases not matched to a gene. Germline loops: CDR1 SGHTA, CDR2 FQGNSA. This CDR3 contains 14 residues. The CDR3 loop is CASSSQGLVYEQYF. The DNA of the CDR3 is TGTGCCAGCAGCTCTCAGGGACTAGTCTACGAGCAGTACTTC.

V and J are TRBV28 and TRBJ2-2; 7 bases are shared with TRBD1. The CDR3 extends over 18 amino acids. CDR1 and CDR2 from the germline V gene are MDHEN and SYDVKM. V was clipped by 7 bases and J by 1 base; unmatched bases: 15. As DNA, the CDR3 is TGTGCCAGCACCCTGCGACAGGGCGGAGTGTGGAACACCGGGGAGCTGTTTTTT. It codes for CASTLRQGGVWNTGELFF.

This clone was counted only a few times. The chain has TRBV15 and TRBJ2-5, with D possibly matching TRBD1 (6 bases). The CDR3 runs 17 residues. V was shortened by 5 bases and J by 5 bases, with 24 bases between the two germline ends. Germline assignment: CDR1 LNHNV and CDR2 YYDKDF (reference sequence). As DNA, the CDR3 is TGTGCCACCAGCGGGGGACAAACCCTTCTCCTCGGGGAGACCCAGTACTTC. It yields the protein CATSGGQTLLLGETQYF.

The V gene is TRBV11-2, the J gene TRBJ2-5, with 8 bases aligning to TRBD2. The CDR3 runs 15 residues. Germline values: CDR1 SGHAT, CDR2 FQNNGV. Trimming took 0 bases from V and 5 from J; bases not matched to a gene: 5. The CDR3 DNA sequence: TGTGCCAGCAGCTTAGATCCGGGAGGGTGGGAGACCCAGTACTTC. Residues: CASSLDPGGWETQYF. Using reference TRBV11-2 and TRBJ2-5 for the parts outside the CDR3, the full variable domain is EAGVAQSPRYKIIEKRQSVAFWCNPISGHATLYWYQQILGQGPKLLIQFQNNGVVDDSQLPKDRFSAERLKGVDSTLKIQPAKLEDSAVYLCASSLDPGGWETQYFGPGTRLLVL.

The chain couples TRBV27 to TRBJ1-6; D is possibly TRBD1 (5 bases). CDR3 length: 17 amino acids. V lost 3 bases, J lost 2 bases, and 14 bases lay in between. The germline V gene encodes CDR1 MNHEY and CDR2 SMNVEV (reference sequence). CDR3 coding DNA: TGTGCCAGCAGTTTTTCAGCAGGGCCACCCTATAATTCACCCCTCCACTTT. It is translated as CASSFSAGPPYNSPLHF.

The CDR3 loop is CASSEGGVRGTSNYGYTF. CDR3 bases: TGTGCCAGCAGTGAAGGGGGGGTGAGAGGTACTTCTAACTATGGCTACACCTTC. The chain has TRBV6-1 and TRBJ1-2; D may be TRBD1 (5 bases). The germline V gene has CDR1 MNHNS and CDR2 SASEGT. Trimming pared 1 base from V and 0 bases from J, leaving 18 bases between. This CDR3 is built from 18 residues.

The rearrangement joins TRBV19 to TRBJ2-3; 9 positions match TRBD2. The length of the CDR3 is 18 residues. Losses at the gene ends were 3 bases for V and 7 bases for J; bases not matched to a gene: 17. The germline gives CDR1 LNHDA, CDR2 SQIVND (reference sequence). CDR3 in amino acids: CASSIKSTLAGVLNTQYF. The CDR3, as DNA: TGTGCCAGTAGTATCAAATCCACCTTAGCGGGGGTCCTGAATACGCAGTATTTT.

This chain links TRBV29-1 with TRBJ2-5, with 11 bases fitting TRBD2. V was pared by 5 bases and J by 4 bases, with 3 bases of the junction left unmatched. The CDR3 sequence is 13 residues long. Germline lookup yields CDR1 SQVTM and CDR2 ANQGSEA. CDR3 in amino acids: CSVSSGRGETQYF. CDR3 DNA sequence: TGCAGCGTTAGTAGCGGGAGGGGAGAGACCCAGTACTTC.

The chain couples TRBV7-8 to TRBJ2-7; 15 bases align to TRBD2. CDR3 length: 15 amino acids. V trimming: 5 bases; J trimming: 4 bases; junction bases outside the gene matches: 3. Germline V gene sequence: CDR1 SGHVS, CDR2 FQNEAQ. CDR3 nucleotides: TGTGCCAGCAGCCCCGGGACTAGCGGGAGGTACGAGCAGTACTTC. Translated: CASSPGTSGRYEQYF.

The chain uses TRBV15 and TRBJ2-3; TRBD2 matches 9 bases. The CDR3 consists of 20 residues. Trimming took 1 base from V and 0 from J; bases not matched to a gene: 14. The germline V gene has CDR1 LNHNV and CDR2 YYDKDF (reference sequence). The CDR3 reads CATSRVLSGRLSPSTDTQYF. The CDR3 DNA reads as TGTGCCACCAGCAGAGTGTTGAGCGGGAGGCTAAGTCCTAGCACAGATACGCAGTATTTT.

The V call is TRBV19, the J call TRBJ2-2; TRBD1 agrees at 9 bases. Trimming at V came to 10 bases and at J to 2 bases, leaving 14 bases not matched to a gene. The CDR3 runs 17 residues. Germline V CDR1 and CDR2: LNHDA, SQIVND (reference sequence). In nucleotides, the CDR3 is TGTGCCACCAGTATGGACAGGGGAGGTGGTAACACCGGGGAGCTGTTTTTT. As protein: CATSMDRGGGNTGELFF.

The gene calls are TRBV2 and TRBJ1-5; D is ambiguous. This CDR3 is built from 13 residues. Germline CDR1 and CDR2: SNHLY and FYNNEI. Deletions cut 5 bases from V and 4 bases from J, with 9 bases between. DNA for the CDR3: TGTGCCAGCAGTATCCCCCCGAATCAGCCCCAGCATTTT. It is translated as CASSIPPNQPQHF.

By frequency in the sample, this clone is large. An end of the junction differs from the germline gene, which may be a read error. V gene TRBV7-7 combines with J gene TRBJ2-5, with D maybe TRBD1 (6 bases). This CDR3 comprises 15 residues. Germline assignment: CDR1 SSHAT and CDR2 FNYEAQ (reference sequence). The CDR3 region is CASNSGQPGQGTQYF. Here the CDR3 DNA reads TGTGCTAGCAACTCCGGACAGCCCGGCCAAGGGACCCAGTACTTC.

This chain joins TRBV5-6 and TRBJ2-1; possibly TRBD2 for D (5 bases). Per germline, CDR1 SGHDT and CDR2 YYEEEE. This CDR3 comprises 17 residues. Trimming shortened V by 0 bases and J by 4 bases, and 17 bases separated the two germline ends. CDR3 nucleotides: TGTGCCAGCAGCTTGGCTTTGCGGAGGACCCTTTACAATGAGCAGTTCTTC. It yields the protein CASSLALRRTLYNEQFF.

J is TRBJ1-2 and V is TRBV20-1; a weak D match, TRBD1 (5 bases). Germline V gives CDR1 DFQATT, CDR2 SNEGSKA (reference sequence). V was clipped by 3 bases and J by 6 bases, with 8 bases between them. This CDR3 contains 11 residues. The CDR3 DNA reads TGCAGTGCTAGCGGGGGGGATGGCTACACCTTC. Translating gives CSASGGDGYTF.

V usage is TRBV7-9 and J usage is TRBJ2-3, with D perhaps TRBD1 (6 bases). The V gene's germline CDR1 is SEHNR and CDR2 FQNEAQ (reference sequence). The V end was cut by 1 base, the J end by 4 bases, with 15 bases between. There are 16 residues in the CDR3. The CDR3 sequence: CASSLVVQGGADTQYF. The CDR3 DNA follows: TGTGCCAGCAGCTTAGTAGTACAGGGTGGGGCAGATACGCAGTATTTT.

This chain connects TRBV19 to TRBJ1-6; D unresolved. V was pared by 5 bases and J by 7 bases, with 12 bases between. CDR1 is LNHDA and CDR2 is SQIVND in the germline V gene (reference sequence). This CDR3 is 14 amino acids long. CDR3 protein: CASSFGRENSPLHF. CDR3 nucleotides: TGTGCCAGTAGTTTTGGCCGGGAAAATTCACCCCTCCACTTT. The variable domain in full, completed from reference TRBV19 and TRBJ1-6, reads DGGITQSPKYLFRKEGQNVTLSCEQNLNHDAMYWYRQDPGQGLRLIYYSQIVNDFQKGDIAEGYSVSREKKESFPLTVTSAQKNPTAFYLCASSFGRENSPLHFGNGTRLTVT.

The CDR3 here is CASSLEQGSQETQYF. DNA for the CDR3: TGTGCCAGCAGCTTAGAACAGGGTTCCCAAGAGACCCAGTACTTC. The J gene is TRBJ2-5, the V gene TRBV7-9, with TRBD1 as a possible D gene (6 bases). The V end was cut by 1 base, the J end by 1 base, with 10 bases between. CDR1 and CDR2 (germline): SEHNR, FQNEAQ (reference sequence). This CDR3 is built from 15 residues.

Details on this clone: Other DNA sequences in this specimen translate into the identical CDR3. The chain employs TRBV11-1 and TRBJ2-1, with TRBD1 as a possible D gene (5 bases). V was cut by 2 bases and J by 7 bases, with 12 bases left in between. This CDR3 contains 14 residues. The V gene's germline CDR1 is SGHAT and CDR2 FQDESV (reference sequence). CDR3 sequence: CASSLRDSYNEQFF. The DNA for the CDR3 is TGTGCCAGCAGCTTACGAGACAGCTATAATGAGCAGTTCTTC.

CDR3 coding DNA: TGCAGCGGACTAGCGGGAGTCGACAGCTCCTACAATGAGCAGTTCTTC. Translated: CSGLAGVDSSYNEQFF. The rearrangement joins TRBV29-1 to TRBJ2-1, with 12 bases lining up with TRBD2. The CDR3 is 16 amino acids. V lost 7 bases, J lost 0 bases, and 7 bases stayed unmatched. Per germline, CDR1 SQVTM and CDR2 ANQGSEA.

The chain has TRBV2 and TRBJ2-3; 9 nucleotides match TRBD2. The CDR3 has 18 residues. Looked up from germline, CDR1 is SNHLY and CDR2 is FYNNEI. V was clipped by 3 bases and J by 1 base; unmatched bases: 11. The CDR3 loop is CASSDRRKKRGGTDTQYF. CDR3 bases: TGTGCCAGCAGTGACCGACGGAAGAAGCGGGGGGGCACAGATACGCAGTATTTT.

The chain uses TRBV19 and TRBJ2-6, with 8 nucleotides matching TRBD1. Trimming removed 5 bases from V and 0 bases from J; junction bases left unmatched: 9. CDR3 length equals 18 residues. Looked up from germline, CDR1 is LNHDA and CDR2 is SQIVND (reference sequence). Here the CDR3 DNA reads TGTGCCAGTAGTCCCCGGACAGGGTTCTCCTCTGGGGCCAACGTCCTGACTTTC. This encodes CASSPRTGFSSGANVLTF.

This clone has only one observation. The CDR3 DNA reads as TGTGCCAGCAGCTTAACAGGGAACCCCTATGGCTACACCTTC. It is translated as CASSLTGNPYGYTF. The genes are TRBV13 and TRBJ1-2; D is perhaps TRBD1 (6 bases). There are 14 residues in the CDR3. The germline CDR1 and CDR2 sequences are PRHDT and FYEKMQ (reference sequence). V was pared by 2 bases and J by 4 bases, with 11 bases between.

This clone appeared a single time. The rearrangement links TRBV28 to TRBJ2-1, with 8 bases fitting TRBD1. CDR1 MDHEN and CDR2 SYDVKM come from the germline V gene. J was trimmed by 1 base and V by 6 bases; bases with no gene match: 5. The CDR3 has 15 amino acids. CDR3 amino acids: CASRQGGWSYNEQFF. In DNA form, the CDR3 reads TGTGCCAGCAGACAGGGGGGTTGGTCCTACAATGAGCAGTTCTTC.

The chain carries TRBV5-1 and TRBJ1-6, with 9 bases lining up with TRBD1. V gave up 3 bases and J gave up 8 bases; unmatched junction bases: 6. Germline loops: CDR1 SGHRS, CDR2 YFSETQ. The CDR3 contains 15 residues. This chain's CDR3 is CASSWGQGSDSPLHF. CDR3 in DNA: TGCGCCAGCAGCTGGGGACAGGGCAGTGATTCACCCCTCCACTTT.

This clone has more than one count but fewer than ten. This rearrangement joins TRBV19 to TRBJ2-2; 11 bases match TRBD2. The CDR3 has 19 residues. The J segment lost 1 base and the V segment lost 5 bases, leaving 12 bases of the junction unmatched. Germline CDR1 LNHDA, CDR2 SQIVND (reference sequence). The CDR3 protein is CASSVQGRLAGGNTGELFF. In DNA form, the CDR3 reads TGTGCCAGTAGTGTACAGGGGAGGCTAGCGGGAGGGAACACCGGGGAGCTGTTTTTT.